This paragraph reports one TCR beta chain. The antigen this receptor binds is unknown. The input lacks base qualities; no much larger clone sits a single base away. Library construction relied on the immunoSEQ multiplex PCR assay. For TCR sequencing, RNA was extracted from every sample and reverse transcribed into cDNA to serve as template. SuperScript III was used for first-strand cDNA synthesis, primed with a 2:1 mix of oligo-dT and random hexamers. A synthetic immune receptor repertoire was used to measure amplification bias, and any remaining bias was corrected computationally. Per the source publication's procedure: Raw reads were preprocessed to remove errors, and CDR3 was defined by IMGT conventions from the conserved cysteine to phenylalanine. To get clonality, Shannon entropy was normalized by log2 of the number of productive unique TCRs and the result was subtracted from 1. CD4 or CD8 identity of scalp clones was inferred by cross-referencing scalp TCRbeta sequences with sorted blood CD4 and CD8 repertoires. This is the immuneACCESS table as TCRdb keeps it, with only in-frame sequences that have V and J called. A part of the clones is gone; compared with another copy, unresolved V genes explain less than half, and the rest is unexplained. Clonal size and the V and J genes are those of that table, whereas D and trimming came from the DNA. Recorded for this sample are approximately 180,000 clones; around 63% of them occurred a single time. The ten largest clonotypes hold 1.7% of the sample.

In the paper's terms, the time point label means: baseline before oral tofacitinib. Peripheral blood and lesional scalp punch biopsies were obtained from patients with alopecia areata. PBMCs were separated by density centrifugation and stained for CD3, CD4 and CD8, after which CD4+ and CD8+ T cells were sorted on a FACSAria. Reading the germline V gene (reference sequence) gives CDR1 LNHNV and CDR2 YYDKDF. Reading from cysteine to phenylalanine, the CDR3 counts 19 amino acids. This entry keeps only the CDR3 DNA: 57 bases, framed from base 1. V ends up 1 base short and J 2 bases short, with an unmatched junction base count of 7. This record comes from a study of CD8+ T cells in alopecia areata (dated by TCRdb to 2017 to 2018). Describing the broader study: The treated patients, all with moderate-to-severe alopecia areata, were enrolled in an open-label pilot trial of oral tofacitinib given at 5 to 10 mg twice daily. On the human side, TCRbeta sequencing was run on scalp tissue and on sorted CD4+ and CD8+ peripheral blood T cells from healthy controls and from alopecia areata patients with either patchy or totalis/universalis disease. Amplification of TCRbeta CDR3 regions was done by immunoSEQ multiplex PCR using 35 Vbeta forward primers and 13 Jbeta reverse primers. Tofacitinib-treated patients had biopsies at baseline and at 4 and 24 weeks of treatment, with a later scalp biopsy in several patients. Clonality in the scalp was compared among normal scalp (n=4), patchy alopecia areata scalp (n=8), and alopecia totalis/universalis scalp (n=8). Tofacitinib was administered for 6 to 18 months, and 6 months of follow-up off drug were then conducted to assess delayed response and recurrence. High-throughput TCRbeta sequencing was used to examine T cell clonal expansion in alopecia areata in both the C3H/HeJ mouse model and human patients. RNA was obtained with the PAXgene miRNA kit for fixed scalp, the miRNeasy kit for PBMCs, and the RNeasy kit for mouse skin. Summary of the overall study and its limitations: Unlike mouse skin, which is dominated by gammadelta T cells, normal human skin has resident alphabeta T cells that are also sequenced, and this complicates analysis of the scalp TCR repertoire. Lesional scalp, especially in alopecia totalis/universalis, showed higher clonality and more expanded CD8+ clones than normal scalp, suggesting antigenic drive. Compared with mice, TCR sequences shared between patients were less clear, possibly partly because of HLA diversity across the patient population.

The sequences come from CD4+ T cells sorted from blood, collected at week 0. The receptor's source is a human donor with alopecia areata. The chain was built from TRBV15 and TRBJ2-1; TRBD2 fits 14 bases in the junction. The sequenced DNA is TGTGCCACCAGCAGAGCGGGACTAGCGGGGGCACAAACCTACAATGAGCAGTTCTTC. It translates as CATSRAGLAGAQTYNEQFF.